The T cell receptor beta chain described here comes from a study of beta chain features in type 1 diabetes. Study context: Sorted cells from all samples, numbering approximately 100 million, were examined. The study's findings and limits: Type 1 diabetes patients had fewer VDJ junction insertions and more deletions.

For this clone: As yet, its antigen is unknown.

The V gene lost 0 bases and the J gene lost 4 bases, with 8 bases spanning the gap. CDR1 and CDR2 (germline): SEHNR, FQNEAQ (reference sequence). The CDR3 covers 14 residues. All of the isolated RNA was reverse transcribed, so expressed TCRB transcripts were sequenced. Method: immunoSEQ multiplex PCR; TCRdb's copy keeps in-frame clones and lacks some. Altogether 860,000 or so clones are present, roughly 17% being singletons, with the ten largest covering 0.02% to 0.03%. Sequenced material: naive CD4+ T cells from blood. The sequence came from a young woman in good health. This chain connects TRBV7-9 to TRBJ2-3; D gene ambiguous. DNA for the CDR3: TGTGCCAGCAGCTTAGCGTTTCAACCAGATACGCAGTATTTT. It specifies CASSLAFQPDTQYF.